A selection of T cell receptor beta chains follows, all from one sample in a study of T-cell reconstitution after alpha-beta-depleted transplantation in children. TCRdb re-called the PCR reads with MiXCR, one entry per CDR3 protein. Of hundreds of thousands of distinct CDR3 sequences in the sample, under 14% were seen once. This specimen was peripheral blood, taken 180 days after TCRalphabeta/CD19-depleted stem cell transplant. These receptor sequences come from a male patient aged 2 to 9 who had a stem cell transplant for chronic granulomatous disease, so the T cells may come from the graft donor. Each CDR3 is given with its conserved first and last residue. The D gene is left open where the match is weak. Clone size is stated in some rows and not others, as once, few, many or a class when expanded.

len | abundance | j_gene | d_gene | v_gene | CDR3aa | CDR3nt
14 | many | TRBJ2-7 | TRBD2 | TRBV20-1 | CSAIASGATYEQYF | TGCAGTGCGATCGCTAGCGGGGCCACCTACGAGCAGTACTTC
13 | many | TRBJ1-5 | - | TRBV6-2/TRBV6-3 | CASGTFSNQPQHF | TGTGCCAGCGGGACGTTTAGCAATCAGCCCCAGCATTTT
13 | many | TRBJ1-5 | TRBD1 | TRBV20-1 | CSARRQGGGPQHF | TGCAGTGCTAGAAGACAGGGGGGTGGGCCCCAGCATTTT
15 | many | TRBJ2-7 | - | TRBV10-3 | CAISEGQQQGYEQYF | TGTGCCATCAGTGAGGGACAACAACAAGGATACGAGCAGTACTTC
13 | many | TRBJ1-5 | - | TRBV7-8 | CASSLVDNQPQHF | TGTGCCAGCAGCTTAGTGGATAATCAGCCCCAGCATTTT
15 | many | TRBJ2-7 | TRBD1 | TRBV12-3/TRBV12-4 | CASSSRQGISYEQYF | TGTGCCAGCAGTTCTCGACAGGGGATAAGCTACGAGCAGTACTTC
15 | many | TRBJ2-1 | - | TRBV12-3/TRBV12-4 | CASSRPGEENNEQFF | TGTGCCAGCAGTCGTCCGGGAGAGGAGAACAATGAGCAGTTCTTC
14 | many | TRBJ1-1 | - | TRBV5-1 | CASSLGPVNTEAFF | TGCGCCAGCAGCTTGGGGCCAGTGAACACTGAAGCTTTCTTT
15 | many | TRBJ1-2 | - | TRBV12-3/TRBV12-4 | CASTPSFTGSLGYTF | TGTGCCAGCACCCCTTCCTTCACAGGGAGTCTTGGCTACACCTTC
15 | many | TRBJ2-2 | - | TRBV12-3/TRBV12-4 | CASSLPGNPRGELFF | TGTGCCAGCAGTTTGCCGGGCAACCCCCGGGGGGAGCTGTTTTTT
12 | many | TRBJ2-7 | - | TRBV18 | CASSPRVYEQYF | TGTGCCAGCTCCCCCAGGGTCTACGAGCAGTACTTC
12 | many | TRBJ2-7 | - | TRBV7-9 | CASRDTGYEQYF | TGTGCCAGCAGAGACACAGGGTACGAGCAGTACTTC
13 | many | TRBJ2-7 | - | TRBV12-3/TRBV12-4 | CASSLVSAYEQYF | TGTGCCAGCAGTTTGGTGTCCGCTTACGAGCAGTACTTC
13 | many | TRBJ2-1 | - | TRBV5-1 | CASREYRANEQFF | TGCGCCAGCAGGGAGTATAGGGCCAATGAGCAGTTCTTC
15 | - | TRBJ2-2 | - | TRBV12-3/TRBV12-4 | CASSLKGFNTGELFF | TGTGCCAGCAGTTTAAAGGGGTTTAACACCGGGGAGCTGTTTTTT
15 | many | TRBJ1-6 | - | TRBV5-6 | CASNAFGQLNSPLHF | TGTGCCAGCAACGCCTTCGGACAGCTGAATTCACCCCTCCACTTT
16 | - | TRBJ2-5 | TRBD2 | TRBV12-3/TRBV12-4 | CASSGLAGGPQETQYF | TGTGCCAGCAGTGGCCTAGCGGGGGGTCCACAAGAGACCCAGTACTTC